The 29 T cell receptor beta chains below come from one sample, sequenced in a study of spatial heterogeneity in lung cancer. The time point is: sample taken at primary tumor resection. In each case, whole RNA from tumor, nontumor lung or frozen PBMC was sequenced unsorted. Using its own MiXCR run on the 5' RACE reads, TCRdb lists one record per CDR3 protein. The repertoire holds around 14,000 distinct CDR3 sequences, 11% seen once, with about 34% in the top ten. The material sequenced was PBMCs, taken at surgery. These receptors originate from a female donor with early-stage non-small cell lung cancer.

In this sample, this clonotype turned up many times. CDR3 amino acids: CASSFDFNEQYF. For the CDR3, the DNA is TGTGCCAGCAGTTTCGACTTTAACGAGCAGTACTTC. The rearrangement links TRBV28 to TRBJ2-7; D unresolved. Trimming took 3 bases from V and 5 from J, leaving 8 bases between them. The CDR3 has 12 amino acids. CDR1 is MDHEN and CDR2 is SYDVKM in the germline V gene.

A single count supports this clonotype. This chain connects TRBV20-1 to TRBJ2-1; 7 bases fit TRBD2. The CDR3 consists of 15 residues. J gave up 0 bases and V 4 bases, and 6 bases lay outside the gene matches. Germline loops: CDR1 DFQATT, CDR2 SNEGSKA (reference sequence). The DNA of the CDR3 is TGCAGTGCTATAAGCGGGGCTAGCTCCTACAATGAGCAGTTCTTC. Its translation: CSAISGASSYNEQFF.

The chain combines TRBV21-1 with TRBJ2-7; no DNA check was done on the table's D call, TRBD2. TRBV21-1 is a recognized pseudogene. The CDR3 has 13 amino acids. The CDR3 DNA reads TGTGCCAGCAACCATGGGCCGATCTACGAGCAGTACTTC. Translating it yields CASNHGPIYEQYF.

This clonotype showed up many times. This chain connects TRBV24-1 to TRBJ2-5; D gene uncertain. This CDR3 is 15 amino acids long. V gave up 3 bases and J gave up 2 bases, with 12 bases separating them. The germline V gene has CDR1 KGHDR and CDR2 SFDVKD. In nucleotides, the CDR3 is TGTGCCACCAGTGATCGCAGGTCGAATCAAGAGACCCAGTACTTC. Protein: CATSDRRSNQETQYF.

This clonotype was picked up many times. The V call is TRBV7-6, the J call TRBJ2-7, with 9 bases identical to TRBD1. This CDR3 is 13 amino acids long. Germline V gene lookup returns CDR1 SGHVS and CDR2 FNYEAQ. V dropped 7 bases and J dropped 3; count of bases not matched to a gene: 4. The CDR3 reads CASTKGQGYEQYF. The CDR3 region has the DNA TGTGCCAGCACCAAGGGACAGGGCTACGAGCAGTACTTC.

This clonotype was detected only a few times. CDR3 region: CASSLAGPSTDTQYF. The CDR3 region has the DNA TGCGCCAGCAGCTTAGCGGGGCCAAGCACAGATACGCAGTATTTT. The rearrangement joins TRBV5-1 to TRBJ2-3, with 7 bases that match TRBD2. The CDR3 extends over 15 amino acids. The V and J ends lost 2 bases and 0 bases, in that order; junction bases with no gene match: 3. Germline-derived CDR1 and CDR2 are SGHRS and YFSETQ. Based on the CDR3 plus reference TRBV5-1 and TRBJ2-3, the full variable domain is KAGVTQTPRYLIKTRGQQVTLSCSPISGHRSVSWYQQTPGQGLQFLFEYFSETQRNKGNFPGRFSGRQFSNSRSEMNVSTLELGDSALYLCASSLAGPSTDTQYFGPGTRLTVL.

This clonotype was detected many times. The chain is built from TRBV6-6 and TRBJ2-1; 7 nucleotides align to TRBD2. Germline V lookup: CDR1 MNHNY, CDR2 SVGAGI (reference sequence). With V trimmed by 0 bases and J by 13 bases, 6 bases remained unmatched. This CDR3 comprises 13 residues. CDR3 in DNA: TGTGCCAGCAGTTACTCCGGCGGGACTATTCAGTTCTTC. Translating gives CASSYSGGTIQFF.

Ten or more counts support this clonotype. The chain combines TRBV18 with TRBJ2-3; 9 bases agree with TRBD2. Germline CDR1 reads KGHSH; CDR2 reads LQKENI. V shed 5 bases and J 2 bases; nucleotides not matched to a gene: 8. The CDR3 spans 16 residues. The CDR3 sequence: CASSIKRGANTDTQYF. In DNA, the CDR3 is TGTGCCAGCTCAATCAAGCGGGGGGCCAACACAGATACGCAGTATTTT.

This clonotype was seen many times. The V call is TRBV11-2, the J call TRBJ2-5, with a possible D match to TRBD2 (7 bases). From germline, CDR1 is SGHAT and CDR2 FQNNGV. V dropped 0 bases and J dropped 5 bases, with 13 bases sitting between them. This CDR3 has 15 amino acids. The CDR3 DNA is TGTGCCAGCAGCTTAGATCGGGGGGCCTTTGAGACCCAGTACTTC. It codes for CASSLDRGAFETQYF.

This clonotype has ten or more counts. CDR3 protein: CSARASDHNEKLFF. DNA for the CDR3: TGCAGTGCTAGAGCTTCGGATCATAATGAAAAACTGTTTTTT. The chain recombines TRBV20-1 with TRBJ1-4, with no clear D. Trimming pared 1 base from V and 4 bases from J, leaving 10 bases between. The CDR3 is 14 residues long. Per germline, CDR1 DFQATT and CDR2 SNEGSKA (reference sequence).

This clonotype was detected many times. The rearrangement links TRBV10-3 to TRBJ2-3; a possible D gene is TRBD2 (5 bases). Trimming left V 0 bases short and J 3 bases short, with 7 bases between. Germline lookup yields CDR1 ENHRY and CDR2 SYGVKD. This CDR3 spans 14 amino acids. In DNA form, the CDR3 reads TGTGCCATCAGTGAGTCGACGGGGACAGATACGCAGTATTTT. Translated: CAISESTGTDTQYF.

This clonotype was recorded at least ten times. CDR3 amino acids: CSASGLAGGPSQFF. The CDR3 nucleotides are TGCAGTGCCTCAGGACTAGCGGGGGGGCCTAGTCAGTTCTTC. V gene TRBV20-1 combines with J gene TRBJ2-1, with TRBD2 matching 15 bases. CDR1 DFQATT and CDR2 SNEGSKA come from the germline V gene (reference sequence). This CDR3 spans 14 amino acids. With V trimmed by 6 bases and J by 13 bases, 10 bases remained unmatched.

This clonotype was picked up many times. The chain couples TRBV19 to TRBJ1-2; 7 bases align to TRBD1. The J segment lost 8 bases and the V segment lost 9 bases, leaving 9 bases of the junction unmatched. Germline V CDR1 and CDR2: LNHDA, SQIVND (reference sequence). The CDR3 length is 12 residues. This CDR3 reads CASHQGGKGYTF. The CDR3 bases are TGTGCCAGCCATCAAGGGGGCAAGGGCTACACCTTC.

This clonotype was seen repeatedly, ten times or more. The V gene is TRBV11-2, the J gene TRBJ1-4, with D perhaps matching TRBD1 (5 bases). Germline-derived CDR1 and CDR2 are SGHAT and FQNNGV. V dropped 5 bases and J dropped 3 bases, with 13 bases sitting between them. The CDR3 length is 15 residues. CDR3 sequence: CASSTPGLPNEKLFF. The CDR3 coding sequence is TGTGCCAGCAGCACCCCAGGGCTTCCTAATGAAAAACTGTTTTTT.

This clonotype has a count of ten or more. The V gene is TRBV7-8, the J gene TRBJ1-5; TRBD1 agrees at 8 bases. This CDR3 spans 17 amino acids. CDR1 and CDR2 from the germline V gene are SGHVS and FQNEAQ. With V trimmed by 1 base and J by 5 bases, 10 bases remained unmatched. The CDR3 region is CASSLGPGARGHQPQHF. In nucleotides, the CDR3 is TGTGCCAGCAGCTTAGGCCCAGGAGCCAGGGGGCATCAGCCCCAGCATTTT. Filled out from reference TRBV7-8 and TRBJ1-5, the complete variable domain reads GAGVSQSPRYKVAKRGQDVALRCDPISGHVSLFWYQQALGQGPEFLTYFQNEAQLDKSGLPSDRFFAERPEGSVSTLKIQRTQQEDSAVYLCASSLGPGARGHQPQHFGDGTRLSIL.

This clonotype was seen ten or more times. This chain joins TRBV7-9 and TRBJ1-5, with D tentatively TRBD1 (6 bases). V dropped 1 base and J dropped 3 bases, with 10 bases sitting between them. There are 15 residues in the CDR3. CDR1 SEHNR and CDR2 FQNEAQ come from the germline V gene (reference sequence). CDR3 coding DNA: TGTGCCAGCAGCTTAGAGGGGGGCCCCAATCAGCCCCAGCATTTT. Translating gives CASSLEGGPNQPQHF. Complete variable domain (other parts from reference TRBV7-9 and TRBJ1-5): DTGVSQNPRHKITKRGQNVTFRCDPISEHNRLYWYRQTLGQGPEFLTYFQNEAQLEKSRLLSDRFSAERPKGSFSTLEIQRTEQGDSAMYLCASSLEGGPNQPQHFGDGTRLSIL.

The gene calls are TRBV20-1 and TRBJ1-5, with 9 bases identical to TRBD1. Germline trimming cut 0 bases from V and 5 bases from J; bases unmatched to any gene: 11. The germline CDR1 and CDR2 sequences are DFQATT and SNEGSKA (reference sequence). The CDR3 has 17 amino acids. CDR3: CSARDQQGAWKDQPQHF. CDR3 coding DNA: TGCAGTGCTAGAGATCAACAGGGGGCTTGGAAAGATCAGCCCCAGCATTTT.

The rearrangement uses TRBV11-2 and TRBJ2-5; 7 bases agree with TRBD1. V gave up 4 bases and J gave up 2 bases; unmatched junction bases: 7. The CDR3 is 15 amino acids. Per the germline V gene, CDR1 is SGHAT and CDR2 is FQNNGV. The CDR3 spells CASSCAGTAQETQYF. In DNA form, the CDR3 reads TGTGCCAGCAGCTGTGCCGGGACAGCTCAAGAGACCCAGTACTTC. The entire variable domain, with the rest obtained from reference TRBV11-2 and TRBJ2-5, is as follows: EAGVAQSPRYKIIEKRQSVAFWCNPISGHATLYWYQQILGQGPKLLIQFQNNGVVDDSQLPKDRFSAERLKGVDSTLKIQPAKLEDSAVYLCASSCAGTAQETQYFGPGTRLLVL.

This clonotype has at least ten counts. The rearrangement links TRBV30 to TRBJ1-2, with D perhaps matching TRBD1 (5 bases). Per the germline V gene, CDR1 is GTSNPN and CDR2 is SVGIG (reference sequence). The CDR3 has 12 residues. V was pared by 2 bases and J by 7 bases, with 11 bases between. This CDR3 is CAWSRGFSGYTF. As DNA, the CDR3 is TGTGCCTGGAGTAGGGGTTTTAGTGGCTACACCTTC. Filled out from reference TRBV30 and TRBJ1-2, the complete variable domain reads SQTIHQWPATLVQPVGSPLSLECTVEGTSNPNLYWYRQAAGRGLQLLFYSVGIGQISSEVPQNLSASRPQDRQFILSSKKLLLSDSGFYLCAWSRGFSGYTFGSGTRLTVV.

This clonotype was counted many times. V is TRBV28 and J is TRBJ2-7; D remains unclear. Trimming took 6 bases from V and 5 from J, leaving 23 bases between them. CDR3 size: 16 residues. Germline-derived CDR1 and CDR2 are MDHEN and SYDVKM. The CDR3 here is CASSPYSPSKRDEQYF. As DNA, the CDR3 is TGTGCCAGCAGCCCTTACTCCCCCAGTAAACGGGACGAGCAGTACTTC.

The table lists this clonotype with many counts. The chain joins TRBV12-3 or TRBV12-4 to TRBJ2-3; 9 positions agree with TRBD2. The CDR3 length is 16 residues. J lost 1 base, V lost 6 bases, and 8 bases had no gene match. Here the CDR3 DNA reads TGTGCCAGCAGCCTTACCAGGACTAGCGGCACAGATACGCAGTATTTT. It is translated as CASSLTRTSGTDTQYF.

This clonotype was counted many times. The gene calls are TRBV6-2 or TRBV6-3 and TRBJ2-1; 10 bases map to TRBD2. There are 14 residues in the CDR3. Germline-derived CDR1 and CDR2 are MNHEY and SVGEGT. The J segment lost 6 bases and the V segment lost 7 bases, leaving 6 bases of the junction unmatched. DNA of the CDR3: TGTGCCAGCACCGGGACTAGCGTACGCAATGAGCAGTTCTTC. Amino acids: CASTGTSVRNEQFF.

This clonotype was counted a few times. As DNA, the CDR3 is TGTGCCAGCAGCCAGGGACAGGGTAGCCTAAATTCACCCCTCCACTTT. Amino acid sequence: CASSQGQGSLNSPLHF. This chain uses TRBV4-2 with TRBJ1-6; 9 bases line up with TRBD1. CDR3 length: 16 residues. In germline, CDR1 is LGHNA, CDR2 YNFKEQ. J lost 7 bases, V lost 3 bases, and 7 bases had no gene match.

This clonotype was seen many times. The chain recombines TRBV28 with TRBJ2-7; 7 bases are shared with TRBD1. CDR1 MDHEN and CDR2 SYDVKM come from the germline V gene. This CDR3 is built from 14 residues. V was pared by 5 bases and J by 3 bases, with 7 bases of the junction left unmatched. The DNA of the CDR3 is TGTGCCAGCAGTCCCCCACAGGGGTACTACGAGCAGTACTTC. Translation: CASSPPQGYYEQYF.

This clonotype was detected many times. The CDR3 DNA follows: TGTGCCAGCAGTTTCGTCCAGGGTCGAGAGACCCAGTACTTC. Residues: CASSFVQGRETQYF. The chain combines TRBV28 with TRBJ2-5; D may be TRBD1 (5 bases). Germline values: CDR1 MDHEN, CDR2 SYDVKM. The CDR3 contains 14 residues. The V end lost 3 bases, the J end lost 4 bases, and 12 bases lay between the germline ends.

This clonotype has a handful of counts. The gene calls are TRBV19 and TRBJ1-1; D is unresolved. The V end lost 1 base, the J end lost 11 bases, and 11 bases lay between the germline ends. CDR3 size: 12 residues. Germline V gene lookup returns CDR1 LNHDA and CDR2 SQIVND (reference sequence). This CDR3 is CASSIVARAAFF. The CDR3 DNA reads as TGTGCCAGTAGTATAGTAGCCCGAGCGGCTTTCTTT.

This clonotype showed up just a few times. The chain uses TRBV6-2 or TRBV6-3 and TRBJ2-5; D is uncertain. Trimming pared 3 bases from V and 6 bases from J, leaving 5 bases between. Germline-derived CDR1 and CDR2 are MNHEY and SVGEGT. The CDR3 has 11 residues. The DNA of the CDR3 is TGTGCCAGCAGTTATTCGCAGACCCAGTACTTC. Translation: CASSYSQTQYF.

This clonotype was observed many times. CDR3 amino acids: CAISPTGVETQYF. As DNA, the CDR3 is TGTGCCATCAGTCCTACAGGGGTGGAGACCCAGTACTTC. The rearrangement uses TRBV10-3 and TRBJ2-5; TRBD1 matches at 7 bases. CDR1 is ENHRY and CDR2 is SYGVKD in the germline V gene. Trimming took 5 bases from V and 5 from J; bases not matched to a gene: 5. There are 13 residues in the CDR3.

This clonotype has at least ten counts. The chain combines TRBV7-2 with TRBJ1-5; no firm D call. CDR1 is SGHTA and CDR2 is FQGNSA in the germline V gene. The length of the CDR3 is 14 residues. Between the trimmed V and J ends, which lost 4 bases and 0 bases, there was a span of 7 bases. The CDR3 here is CASSSDRSNQPQHF. The DNA of the CDR3 is TGTGCCAGCAGCTCCGACCGTAGCAATCAGCCCCAGCATTTT.